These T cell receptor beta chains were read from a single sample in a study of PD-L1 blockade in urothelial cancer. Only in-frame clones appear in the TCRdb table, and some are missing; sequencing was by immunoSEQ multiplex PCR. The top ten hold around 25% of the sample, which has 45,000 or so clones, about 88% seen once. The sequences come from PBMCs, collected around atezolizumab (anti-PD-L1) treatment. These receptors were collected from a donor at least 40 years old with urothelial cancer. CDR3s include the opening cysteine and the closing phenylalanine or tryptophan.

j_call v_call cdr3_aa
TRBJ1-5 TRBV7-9 CASSLGQGEVQPQHF
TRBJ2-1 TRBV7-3 CASSLTLGGRNEQFF
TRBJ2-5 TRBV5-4 CASSQGQGIETQYF
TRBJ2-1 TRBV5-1 CASSLDSGVDEQFF
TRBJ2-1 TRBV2 CASSGQGDNEQFF
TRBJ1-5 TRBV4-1 CASGQLYSNQPQHF
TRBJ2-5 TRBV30 CAWSFWTSGETQYF
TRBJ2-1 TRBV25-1 CASSDPSGTPLDEQFF
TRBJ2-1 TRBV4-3 CASSQGPGVYNEQFF
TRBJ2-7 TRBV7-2 CASSLAGGPGSYEQYF
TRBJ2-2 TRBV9 CASTGLAGGAGELFF
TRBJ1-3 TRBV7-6 CASSPRVGNTIYF
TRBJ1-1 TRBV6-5 CASSRGGGTEAFF
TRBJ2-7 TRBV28 CASSSRRRTYEQYF
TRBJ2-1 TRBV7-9 CASSLAGWEGEQFF
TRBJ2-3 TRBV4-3 CASSQDPSGTLADTQYF
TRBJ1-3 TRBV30 CAWRYWTAGARGNTIYF
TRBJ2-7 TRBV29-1 CSVEAPGFGSGPPYEQYF
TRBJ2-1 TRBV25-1 CASSPGDREWDEQFF
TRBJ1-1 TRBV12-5 CASGLGDGRPAFF
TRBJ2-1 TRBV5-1 CASSLAGTGVGYEQFF
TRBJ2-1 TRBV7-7 CASSTGLYNEQFF